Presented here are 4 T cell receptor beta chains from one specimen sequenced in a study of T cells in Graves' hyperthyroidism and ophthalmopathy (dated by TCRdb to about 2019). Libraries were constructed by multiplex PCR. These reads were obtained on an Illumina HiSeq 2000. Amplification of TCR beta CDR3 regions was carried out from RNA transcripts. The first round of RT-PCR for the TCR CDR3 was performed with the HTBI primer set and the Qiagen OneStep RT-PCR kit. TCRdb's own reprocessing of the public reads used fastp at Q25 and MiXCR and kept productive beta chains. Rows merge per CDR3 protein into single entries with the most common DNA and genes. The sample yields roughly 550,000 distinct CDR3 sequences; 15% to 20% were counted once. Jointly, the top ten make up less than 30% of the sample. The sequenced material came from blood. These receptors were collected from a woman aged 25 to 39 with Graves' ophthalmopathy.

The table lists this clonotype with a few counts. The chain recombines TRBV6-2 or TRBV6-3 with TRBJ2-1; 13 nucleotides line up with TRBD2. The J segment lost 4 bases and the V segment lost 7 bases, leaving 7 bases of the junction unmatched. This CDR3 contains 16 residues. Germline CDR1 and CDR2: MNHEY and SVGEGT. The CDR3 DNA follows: TGTGCCAGCACTCGGACTAGCGGGAGCCCGTACAATGAGCAGTTCTTC. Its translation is CASTRTSGSPYNEQFF.

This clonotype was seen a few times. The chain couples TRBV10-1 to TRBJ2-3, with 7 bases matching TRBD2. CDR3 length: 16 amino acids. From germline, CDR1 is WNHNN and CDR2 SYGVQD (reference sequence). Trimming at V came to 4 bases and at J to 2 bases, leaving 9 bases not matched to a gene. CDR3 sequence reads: CASSAPGLAATDTQYF. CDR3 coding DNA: TGCGCCAGCAGTGCCCCGGGGCTAGCGGCCACAGATACGCAGTATTTT.

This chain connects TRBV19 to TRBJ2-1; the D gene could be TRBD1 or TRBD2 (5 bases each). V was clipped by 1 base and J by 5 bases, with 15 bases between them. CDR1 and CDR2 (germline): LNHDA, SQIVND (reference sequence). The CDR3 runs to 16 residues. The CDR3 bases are TGTGCCAGTAGTATAGGAGTTGGGACCACGGACAATGAGCAGTTCTTC. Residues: CASSIGVGTTDNEQFF. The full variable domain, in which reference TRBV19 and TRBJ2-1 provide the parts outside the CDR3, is DGGITQSPKYLFRKEGQNVTLSCEQNLNHDAMYWYRQDPGQGLRLIYYSQIVNDFQKGDIAEGYSVSREKKESFPLTVTSAQKNPTAFYLCASSIGVGTTDNEQFFGPGTRLTVL.

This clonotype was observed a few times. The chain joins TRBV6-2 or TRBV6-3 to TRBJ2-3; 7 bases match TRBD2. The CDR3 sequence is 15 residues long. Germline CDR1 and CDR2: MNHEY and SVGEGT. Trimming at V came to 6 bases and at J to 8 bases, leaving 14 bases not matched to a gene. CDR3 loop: CASSLSGTQLGTQYF. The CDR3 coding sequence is TGTGCCAGCAGCCTAAGCGGGACCCAGCTAGGTACGCAGTATTTT.